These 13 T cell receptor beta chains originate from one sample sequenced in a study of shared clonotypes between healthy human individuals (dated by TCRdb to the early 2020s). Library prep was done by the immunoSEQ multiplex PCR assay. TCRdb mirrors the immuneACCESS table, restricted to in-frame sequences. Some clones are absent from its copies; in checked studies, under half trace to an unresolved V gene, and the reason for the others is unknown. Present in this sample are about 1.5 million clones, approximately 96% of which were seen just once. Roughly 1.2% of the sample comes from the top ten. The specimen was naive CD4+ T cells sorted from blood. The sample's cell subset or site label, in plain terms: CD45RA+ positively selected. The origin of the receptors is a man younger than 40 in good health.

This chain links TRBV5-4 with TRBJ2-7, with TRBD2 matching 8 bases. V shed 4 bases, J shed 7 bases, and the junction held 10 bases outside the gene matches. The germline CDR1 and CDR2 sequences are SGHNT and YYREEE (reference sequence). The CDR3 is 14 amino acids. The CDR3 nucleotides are TGTGCCAGCAGCGGAGCGGGAGTGGGAAATGAGCAGTACTTC. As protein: CASSGAGVGNEQYF.

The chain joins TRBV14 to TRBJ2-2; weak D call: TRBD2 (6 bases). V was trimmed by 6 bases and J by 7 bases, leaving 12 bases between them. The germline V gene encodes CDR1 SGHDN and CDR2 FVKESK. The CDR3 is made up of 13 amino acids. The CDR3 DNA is TGTGCCAGCAGACGACTAGATGGCGGGGAGCTGTTTTTT. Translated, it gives CASRRLDGGELFF.

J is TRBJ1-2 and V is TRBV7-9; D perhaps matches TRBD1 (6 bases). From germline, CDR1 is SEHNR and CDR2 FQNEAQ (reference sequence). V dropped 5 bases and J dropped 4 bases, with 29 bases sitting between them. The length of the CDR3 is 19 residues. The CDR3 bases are TGTGCCAGCAGCGGCAGCTCGGGATCTGACAGGCCCTTCATCTATGGCTACACCTTC. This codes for CASSGSSGSDRPFIYGYTF.

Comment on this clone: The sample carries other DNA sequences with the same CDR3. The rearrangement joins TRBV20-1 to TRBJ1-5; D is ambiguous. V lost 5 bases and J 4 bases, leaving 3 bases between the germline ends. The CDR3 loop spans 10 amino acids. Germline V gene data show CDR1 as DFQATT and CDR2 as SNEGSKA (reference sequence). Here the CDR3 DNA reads TGCAGTGCTGGAAATCAGCCCCAGCATTTT. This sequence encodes CSAGNQPQHF.

CDR3 protein: CASRPITDRGSTNTIYF. CDR3 nucleotide sequence: TGTGCCAGCAGACCGATCACCGACAGGGGTTCGACAAACACCATATATTTT. The gene calls are TRBV5-8 and TRBJ1-3; TRBD1 agrees at 8 bases. Germline V CDR1 and CDR2: SGHTS, YDEGEE. Trimming removed 5 bases from V and 6 bases from J; junction bases left unmatched: 16. The CDR3 has 17 amino acids. The full variable domain, rest sourced from reference TRBV5-8 and TRBJ1-3, is EAGVTQSPTHLIKTRGQQATLRCSPISGHTSVYWYQQALGLGLQFLLWYDEGEERNRGNFPPRFSGRQFPNYSSELNVNALELEDSALYLCASRPITDRGSTNTIYFGEGSWLTVV.

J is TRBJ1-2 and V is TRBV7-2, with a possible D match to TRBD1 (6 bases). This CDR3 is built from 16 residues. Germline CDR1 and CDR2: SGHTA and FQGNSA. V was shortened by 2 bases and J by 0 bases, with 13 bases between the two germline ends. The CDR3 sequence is CASSLSGTSANYGYTF. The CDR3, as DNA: TGTGCCAGCAGCTTAAGCGGGACATCAGCTAACTATGGCTACACCTTC.

CDR3 nucleotides: TGTGCCAGCTCACCACCGTCAGGTGGCCAGCCCCAGCATTTT. Translating it yields CASSPPSGGQPQHF. This chain joins TRBV18 and TRBJ1-5; D not resolved. Germline CDR1 is KGHSH and CDR2 is LQKENI. Trimming shortened V by 0 bases and J by 7 bases, and 10 bases separated the two germline ends. This CDR3 is 14 amino acids long.

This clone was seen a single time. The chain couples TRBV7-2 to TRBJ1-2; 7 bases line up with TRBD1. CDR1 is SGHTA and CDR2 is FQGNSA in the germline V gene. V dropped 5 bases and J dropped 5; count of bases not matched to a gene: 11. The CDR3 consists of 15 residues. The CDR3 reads CASSPSLEGAYGYTF. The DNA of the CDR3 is TGTGCCAGCAGCCCCTCCTTGGAGGGGGCGTATGGCTACACCTTC.

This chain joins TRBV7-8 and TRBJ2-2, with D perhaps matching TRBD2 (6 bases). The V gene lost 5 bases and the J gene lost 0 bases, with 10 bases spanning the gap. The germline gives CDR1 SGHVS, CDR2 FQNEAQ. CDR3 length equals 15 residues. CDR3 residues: CASSLSGANTGELFF. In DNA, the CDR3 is TGTGCCAGCAGCCTTAGCGGAGCGAACACCGGGGAGCTGTTTTTT. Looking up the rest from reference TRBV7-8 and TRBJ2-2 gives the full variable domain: GAGVSQSPRYKVAKRGQDVALRCDPISGHVSLFWYQQALGQGPEFLTYFQNEAQLDKSGLPSDRFFAERPEGSVSTLKIQRTQQEDSAVYLCASSLSGANTGELFFGEGSRLTVL.

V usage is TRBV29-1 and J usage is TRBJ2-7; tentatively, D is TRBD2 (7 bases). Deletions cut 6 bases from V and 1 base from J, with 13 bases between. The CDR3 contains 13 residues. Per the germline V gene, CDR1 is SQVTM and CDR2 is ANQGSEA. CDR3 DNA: TGCAGCGTGGGGGGGGCGTTTTCCTACGAGCAGTACTTC. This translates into CSVGGAFSYEQYF.

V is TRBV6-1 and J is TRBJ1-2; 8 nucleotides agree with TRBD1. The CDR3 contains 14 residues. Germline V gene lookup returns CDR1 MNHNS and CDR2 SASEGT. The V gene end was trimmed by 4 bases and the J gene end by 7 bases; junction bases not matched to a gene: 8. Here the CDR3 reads CASSAPGGSGGYTF. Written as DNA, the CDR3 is TGTGCCAGCAGTGCACCAGGGGGCTCAGGTGGCTACACCTTC.

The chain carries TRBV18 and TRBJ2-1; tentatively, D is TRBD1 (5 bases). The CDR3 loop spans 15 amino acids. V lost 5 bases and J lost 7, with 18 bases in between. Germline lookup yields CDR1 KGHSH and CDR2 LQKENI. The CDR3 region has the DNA TGTGCCAGCTCAGGGGCAGTGGGCCCATGGAATGAGCAGTTCTTC. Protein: CASSGAVGPWNEQFF.

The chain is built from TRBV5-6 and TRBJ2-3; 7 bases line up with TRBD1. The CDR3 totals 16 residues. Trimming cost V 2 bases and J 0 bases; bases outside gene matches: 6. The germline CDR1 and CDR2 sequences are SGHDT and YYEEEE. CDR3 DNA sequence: TGTGCCAGCAGCTTAAACAGGGGTATTAGCACAGATACGCAGTATTTT. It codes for CASSLNRGISTDTQYF. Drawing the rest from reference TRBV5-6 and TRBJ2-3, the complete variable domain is DAGVTQSPTHLIKTRGQQVTLRCSPKSGHDTVSWYQQALGQGPQFIFQYYEEEERQRGNFPDRFSGHQFPNYSSELNVNALLLGDSALYLCASSLNRGISTDTQYFGPGTRLTVL.